Given below is one T cell receptor (beta chain) in context. The target antigen is unknown. The data were obtained in a study of CD8 T cells in Susac syndrome. RNA amounts of about 0.45 to 1 ug underwent reverse transcription with random hexamers. TCR beta CDR3 was amplified by immunoSEQ covering 54 Vbeta and 13 Jbeta. MiXCR, run by TCRdb on the immunoSEQ multiplex PCR reads, gives a single entry per CDR3 protein. The sample contains approximately 190,000 distinct CDR3 sequences, roughly 94% of which appear only once. J was trimmed by 2 bases and V by 5 bases; bases with no gene match: 4. The germline V gene encodes CDR1 SGHRS and CDR2 YFSETQ. This CDR3 has 15 amino acids. Overall study findings and caveats: The peak of CD8+ clonal expansion in Susac was seen in TEMRA cells and active patients.

The sequence derives from a human donor with Susac syndrome. The chain employs TRBV5-1 and TRBJ2-2; 9 bases are shared with TRBD1. Sample: CD8+ T cells from PBMCs. In nucleotides, the CDR3 is TGCGCCAGCAGAAGGACAGGGGACAACACCGGGGAGCTGTTTTTT. Protein product: CASRRTGDNTGELFF.